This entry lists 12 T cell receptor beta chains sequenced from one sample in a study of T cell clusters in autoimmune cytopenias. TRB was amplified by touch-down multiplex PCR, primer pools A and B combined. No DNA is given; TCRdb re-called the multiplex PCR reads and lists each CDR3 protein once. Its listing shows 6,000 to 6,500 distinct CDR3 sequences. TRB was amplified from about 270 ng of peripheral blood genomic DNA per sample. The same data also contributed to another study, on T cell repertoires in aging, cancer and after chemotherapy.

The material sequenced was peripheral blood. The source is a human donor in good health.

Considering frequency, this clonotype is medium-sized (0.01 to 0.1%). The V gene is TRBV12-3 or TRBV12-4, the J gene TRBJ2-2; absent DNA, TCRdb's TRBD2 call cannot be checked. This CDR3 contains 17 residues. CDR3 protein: CASTLRVGRGDTGELFF.

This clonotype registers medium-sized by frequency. CDR3 in amino acids: CASSISLAGNEQFF. This chain links TRBV19 with TRBJ2-1; the TRBD2 assignment by TCRdb is unverifiable without DNA. The CDR3 consists of 14 residues. Germline assignment: CDR1 LNHDA and CDR2 SQIVND (reference sequence).

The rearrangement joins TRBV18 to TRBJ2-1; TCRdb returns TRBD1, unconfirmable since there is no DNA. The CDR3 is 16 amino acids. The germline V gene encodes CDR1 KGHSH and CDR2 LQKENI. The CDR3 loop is CASSLLGQATYNEQFF.

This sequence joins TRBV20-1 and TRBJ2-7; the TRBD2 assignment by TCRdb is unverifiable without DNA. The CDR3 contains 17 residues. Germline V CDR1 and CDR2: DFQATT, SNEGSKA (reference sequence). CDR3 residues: CSARPGLAGSSSYEQYF.

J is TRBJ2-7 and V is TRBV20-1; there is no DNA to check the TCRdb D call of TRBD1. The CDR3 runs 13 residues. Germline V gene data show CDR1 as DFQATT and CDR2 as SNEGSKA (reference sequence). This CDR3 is CSARNPDGYEQYF.

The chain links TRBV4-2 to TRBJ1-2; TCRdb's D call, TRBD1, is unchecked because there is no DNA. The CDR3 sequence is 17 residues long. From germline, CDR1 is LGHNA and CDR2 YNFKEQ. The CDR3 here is CASSQVVWGSYYYGYTF.

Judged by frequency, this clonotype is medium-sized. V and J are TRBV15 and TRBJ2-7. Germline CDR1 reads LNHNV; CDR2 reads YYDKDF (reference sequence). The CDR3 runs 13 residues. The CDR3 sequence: CATSRVDEYEQYF.

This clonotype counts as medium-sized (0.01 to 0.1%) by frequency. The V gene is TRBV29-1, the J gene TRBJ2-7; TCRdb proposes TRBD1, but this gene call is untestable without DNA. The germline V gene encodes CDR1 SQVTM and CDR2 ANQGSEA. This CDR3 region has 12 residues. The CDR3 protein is CSVRTESYEQYF.

The CDR3 sequence: CASSPGVPRASNQPQHF. V is TRBV18 and J is TRBJ1-5; the TCRdb call, TRBD1, lacks DNA for checking. Germline CDR1 KGHSH, CDR2 LQKENI. There are 17 residues in the CDR3.

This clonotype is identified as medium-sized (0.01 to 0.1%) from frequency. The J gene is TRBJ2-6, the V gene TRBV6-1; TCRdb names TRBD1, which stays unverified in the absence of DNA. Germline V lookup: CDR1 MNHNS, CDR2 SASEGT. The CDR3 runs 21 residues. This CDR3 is CASSGIFTGGTSNSGANVLTF.

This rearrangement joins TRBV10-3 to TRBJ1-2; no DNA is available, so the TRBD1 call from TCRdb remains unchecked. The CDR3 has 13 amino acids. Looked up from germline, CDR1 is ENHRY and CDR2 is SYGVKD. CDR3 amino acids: CATRTGGSYGYTF.

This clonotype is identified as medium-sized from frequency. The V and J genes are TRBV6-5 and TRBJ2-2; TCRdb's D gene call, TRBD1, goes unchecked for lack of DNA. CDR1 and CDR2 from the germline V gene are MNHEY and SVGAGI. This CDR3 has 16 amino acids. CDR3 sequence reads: CASSYRTGQNTGELFF.